Each of the 22 T cell receptor beta chains below was sequenced from the same sample in a study of cytomegalovirus exposure and HLA in healthy donors. A multiplex PCR was run with 60 Vbeta primers and 13 Jbeta primers. Clones were sequenced by immunoSEQ multiplex PCR, and TCRdb holds only the in-frame ones, with some missing. The table lists 150,000 to 200,000 clones, 84% of them singletons. The sample consisted of PBMCs. These receptors were collected from a man aged 50-59 years in good health and CMV-seropositive.

V is TRBV9 and J is TRBJ2-7, with a weak D call TRBD1 (6 bases). V lost 1 base, J lost 6 bases, and 11 bases lay in between. The CDR3 runs to 13 residues. Per the germline V gene, CDR1 is SGDLS and CDR2 is YYNGEE. The chain's CDR3 is CASSVRQGREQYF. CDR3 DNA sequence: TGTGCCAGCAGCGTAAGGCAGGGGCGCGAGCAGTACTTC. Full variable domain (remainder filled in from reference TRBV9 and TRBJ2-7): DSGVTQTPKHLITATGQRVTLRCSPRSGDLSVYWYQQSLDQGLQFLIQYYNGEERAKGNILERFSAQQFPDLHSELNLSSLELGDSALYFCASSVRQGREQYFGPGTRLTVT.

In its sample, this clone was seen a few times. Distinct nucleotide sequences in the sample also encode this CDR3. The V call is TRBV2, the J call TRBJ1-6, with 8 bases identical to TRBD1. Germline CDR1 and CDR2: SNHLY and FYNNEI. Trimming took 6 bases from V and 7 from J; bases not matched to a gene: 5. This CDR3 contains 14 residues. The CDR3 is CASRRQGSNSPLHF. The CDR3, as DNA: TGTGCCAGCAGACGACAGGGGAGCAATTCACCCCTCCACTTT.

The rearrangement uses TRBV29-1 and TRBJ1-1; 9 bases match TRBD1. The germline CDR1 and CDR2 sequences are SQVTM and ANQGSEA. CDR3 length: 13 amino acids. J gave up 3 bases and V 7 bases, and 6 bases lay outside the gene matches. The CDR3 region has the DNA TGCAGCGCTCAGGACAGGGGCTACACTGAAGCTTTCTTT. Protein sequence: CSAQDRGYTEAFF.

The rearrangement uses TRBV5-4 and TRBJ1-1, with D perhaps TRBD1 (6 bases). CDR3 size: 14 residues. Germline V gene data show CDR1 as SGHNT and CDR2 as YYREEE (reference sequence). V lost 2 bases to trimming and J lost 2 bases, with 10 bases between them. This CDR3 reads CASSFGTPNTEAFF. In DNA form, the CDR3 reads TGTGCCAGCAGCTTCGGGACACCCAACACTGAAGCTTTCTTT.

This clone was counted a single time. The chain carries TRBV7-9 and TRBJ2-3, with 9 positions matching TRBD2. The trim removed 1 base at V and 2 bases at J, leaving 7 bases unmatched. Germline CDR1 and CDR2: SEHNR and FQNEAQ (reference sequence). This CDR3 has 17 amino acids. CDR3 in DNA: TGTGCCAGCAGCTTAGACAACGCGGGGGGGACCACAGATACGCAGTATTTT. Its protein is CASSLDNAGGTTDTQYF.

V usage is TRBV19 and J usage is TRBJ1-5, with no clear D. The germline V and J ends were trimmed by 3 bases and 7 bases, with 13 bases remaining between them. The CDR3 consists of 14 residues. The V gene's germline CDR1 is LNHDA and CDR2 SQIVND (reference sequence). The CDR3 spells CASSMGNSGQPQHF. CDR3 DNA: TGTGCCAGTAGTATGGGCAATTCGGGACAGCCCCAGCATTTT.

This clone appeared a single time. The chain is built from TRBV6-1 and TRBJ2-7; 8 positions match TRBD2. Germline CDR1 MNHNS, CDR2 SASEGT. Trimming removed 6 bases from V and 2 bases from J; junction bases left unmatched: 3. There are 13 residues in the CDR3. The CDR3 nucleotides read TGTGCCAGCAGGGGGACTAGAACCTACGAGCAGTACGTC. It specifies CASRGTRTYEQYV.

The CDR3 loop is CASHVTGTVRNYGYTF. The CDR3, as DNA: TGTGCCAGCCATGTGACCGGGACAGTCCGTAACTATGGCTACACCTTC. The rearrangement links TRBV5-5 to TRBJ1-2, with 7 nucleotides matching TRBD1. The CDR3 is 16 residues long. The V gene end was trimmed by 7 bases and the J gene end by 1 base; junction bases not matched to a gene: 13. Looked up from germline, CDR1 is SGHKS and CDR2 is YYEKEE (reference sequence).

The gene calls are TRBV5-5 and TRBJ1-1, with 7 bases identical to TRBD1. J was trimmed by 1 base and V by 2 bases; bases with no gene match: 5. Germline V gene sequence: CDR1 SGHKS, CDR2 YYEKEE (reference sequence). This CDR3 has 15 amino acids. The CDR3 DNA follows: TGTGCCAGCAGCTTCCCCGGGACAGCGAACACTGAAGCTTTCTTT. As protein: CASSFPGTANTEAFF.

This rearrangement joins TRBV6-5 to TRBJ1-2; 9 bases align to TRBD1. V lost 5 bases to trimming and J lost 5 bases; unmatched junction nucleotides: 6. Germline CDR1 is MNHEY and CDR2 is SVGAGI. The CDR3 covers 14 residues. The CDR3 protein is CASSARTGVYGYTF. CDR3 sequence (DNA): TGTGCCAGCAGTGCCCGGACAGGGGTGTATGGCTACACCTTC.

The chain has TRBV19 and TRBJ1-1; D remains unclear. CDR1 and CDR2 (germline): LNHDA, SQIVND (reference sequence). The CDR3 runs 14 residues. The germline V and J ends were trimmed by 6 bases and 4 bases, with 15 bases remaining between them. The CDR3 spells CASSLTGVSTEAFF. CDR3 coding DNA: TGTGCCAGTAGCCTGACCGGAGTCAGCACTGAAGCTTTCTTT.

The chain combines TRBV5-1 with TRBJ2-3; 10 bases map to TRBD2. CDR3 length: 18 amino acids. J was trimmed by 0 bases and V by 2 bases; bases with no gene match: 9. From germline, CDR1 is SGHRS and CDR2 YFSETQ. CDR3 sequence: CASSFWSGRAGSTDTQYF. DNA for the CDR3: TGCGCCAGCAGCTTCTGGAGCGGGAGGGCAGGAAGCACAGATACGCAGTATTTT. The complete variable domain, with remaining parts taken from reference TRBV5-1 and TRBJ2-3, reads KAGVTQTPRYLIKTRGQQVTLSCSPISGHRSVSWYQQTPGQGLQFLFEYFSETQRNKGNFPGRFSGRQFSNSRSEMNVSTLELGDSALYLCASSFWSGRAGSTDTQYFGPGTRLTVL.

The chain couples TRBV19 to TRBJ2-6; D not certain. The germline CDR1 and CDR2 sequences are LNHDA and SQIVND (reference sequence). The CDR3 contains 16 residues. The germline V and J ends were trimmed by 2 bases and 6 bases, with 14 bases remaining between them. The CDR3 coding sequence is TGTGCCAGTAGTATATTTGAAGGCGGAACGGCCAACGTCCTGACTTTC. Translation: CASSIFEGGTANVLTF.

The chain combines TRBV6-5 with TRBJ1-5, with a weak D call TRBD1 (5 bases). With 2 bases removed from V and 4 bases from J, the gap between germline ends came to 6 bases. Per the germline V gene, CDR1 is MNHEY and CDR2 is SVGAGI. The CDR3 loop spans 13 amino acids. The CDR3 reads CASSYRQNQPQHF. The CDR3 DNA reads as TGTGCCAGCAGTTACCGACAGAATCAGCCCCAGCATTTT.

This chain joins TRBV6-1 and TRBJ2-7; 8 bases are a match to TRBD1. The CDR3 is 14 residues long. Germline CDR1 and CDR2: MNHNS and SASEGT. J was trimmed by 3 bases and V by 1 base; bases with no gene match: 2. In DNA, the CDR3 is TGTGCCAGCAGTGAAGGGACAGGGTTCTACGAGCAGTACTTC. Its translation: CASSEGTGFYEQYF.

The V gene is TRBV27, the J gene TRBJ2-2; D gene ambiguous. Germline V lookup: CDR1 MNHEY, CDR2 SMNVEV (reference sequence). V was shortened by 2 bases and J by 3 bases, with 4 bases between the two germline ends. The CDR3 runs 13 residues. CDR3 region: CASSLQYTGELFF. The CDR3 nucleotides read TGTGCCAGCAGTTTACAGTACACCGGGGAGCTGTTTTTT.

The J gene is TRBJ2-3, the V gene TRBV4-2; 10 bases align to TRBD2. Germline CDR1 LGHNA, CDR2 YNFKEQ. The CDR3 contains 15 residues. V was clipped by 4 bases and J by 4 bases; unmatched bases: 5. CDR3 DNA: TGTGCCAGCAGCCCCCTAGCGGGAGATGCAGATACGCAGTATTTT. It encodes CASSPLAGDADTQYF.

The chain combines TRBV19 with TRBJ2-1; D is perhaps TRBD2 (6 bases). This CDR3 comprises 16 residues. The V end was cut by 0 bases, the J end by 0 bases, with 9 bases between. Germline CDR1 is LNHDA and CDR2 is SQIVND (reference sequence). This CDR3 is CASSIDRGFSYNEQFF. The CDR3 nucleotides read TGTGCCAGTAGTATAGATCGGGGGTTCTCCTACAATGAGCAGTTCTTC.

The CDR3 sequence is CASSPGQNYNEQFF. CDR3 DNA: TGTGCCAGCTCACCCGGACAGAATTACAATGAGCAGTTCTTC. The chain has TRBV18 and TRBJ2-1, with D possibly TRBD1 on 6 matching bases. The V end lost 3 bases, the J end lost 4 bases, and 10 bases lay between the germline ends. Germline loops: CDR1 KGHSH, CDR2 LQKENI. The CDR3 covers 14 residues.

The chain joins TRBV15 to TRBJ2-5, with a weak D call TRBD2 (6 bases). Germline assignment: CDR1 LNHNV and CDR2 YYDKDF (reference sequence). The CDR3 totals 11 residues. The V and J ends lost 4 bases and 7 bases respectively, with 7 bases between them. The CDR3 spells CATSTGGTQYF. The CDR3 bases are TGTGCCACCAGCACCGGGGGGACCCAGTACTTC.

The chain joins TRBV29-1 to TRBJ1-3; D possibly corresponds to TRBD1 (5 bases). The CDR3 contains 15 residues. Trimming cost V 4 bases and J 1 base, with 14 bases left between them. In germline, CDR1 is SQVTM, CDR2 ANQGSEA. CDR3 nucleotide sequence: TGCAGCGTTGCAGGGTCGCCTGATTCTGGAAACACCATATATTTT. Amino acid sequence: CSVAGSPDSGNTIYF.

The chain uses TRBV6-1 and TRBJ2-2, with 12 bases aligning to TRBD1. V lost 8 bases, J lost 7 bases, and 5 bases stayed unmatched. Germline loops: CDR1 MNHNS, CDR2 SASEGT. This CDR3 is built from 14 residues. The CDR3, as DNA: TGTGCCAGCCGGGACAGGGGGCGGGTCGGGGAGCTGTTTTTT. This sequence encodes CASRDRGRVGELFF.